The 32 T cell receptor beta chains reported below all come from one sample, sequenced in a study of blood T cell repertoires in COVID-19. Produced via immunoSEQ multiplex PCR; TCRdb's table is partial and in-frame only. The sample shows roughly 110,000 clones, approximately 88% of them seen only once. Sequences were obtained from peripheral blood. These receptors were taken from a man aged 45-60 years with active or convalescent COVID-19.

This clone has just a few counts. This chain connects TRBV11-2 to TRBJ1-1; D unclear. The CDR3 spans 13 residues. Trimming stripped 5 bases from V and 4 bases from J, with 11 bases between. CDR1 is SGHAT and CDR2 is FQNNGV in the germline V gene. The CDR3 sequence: CASSPPGGTEAFF. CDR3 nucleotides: TGTGCCAGCAGCCCCCCCGGCGGCACTGAAGCTTTCTTT.

This CDR3 reads CAIGRDRGPQETQYF. Written as DNA, the CDR3 is TGTGCCATCGGCCGGGACAGGGGACCCCAAGAGACCCAGTACTTC. The chain has TRBV10-3 and TRBJ2-5; 10 nucleotides align to TRBD1. Germline V CDR1 and CDR2: ENHRY, SYGVKD. CDR3 length: 15 residues. With 8 bases clipped from V and 1 base from J, the junction kept 7 bases outside the gene matches.

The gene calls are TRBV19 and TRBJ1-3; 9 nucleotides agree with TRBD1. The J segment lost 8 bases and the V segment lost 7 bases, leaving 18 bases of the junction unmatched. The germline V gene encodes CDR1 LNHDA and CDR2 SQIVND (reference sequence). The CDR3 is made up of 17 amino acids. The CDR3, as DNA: TGTGCCAGTAAGACGACAGGGGGGACCCGGCTGGGCGACACCATATATTTT. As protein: CASKTTGGTRLGDTIYF.

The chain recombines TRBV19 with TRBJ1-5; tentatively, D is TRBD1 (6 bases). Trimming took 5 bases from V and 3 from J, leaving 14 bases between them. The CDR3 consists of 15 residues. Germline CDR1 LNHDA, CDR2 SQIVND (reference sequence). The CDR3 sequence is CASSSGVRINQPQHF. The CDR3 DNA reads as TGTGCCAGTAGTTCAGGGGTCAGGATCAATCAGCCCCAGCATTTT.

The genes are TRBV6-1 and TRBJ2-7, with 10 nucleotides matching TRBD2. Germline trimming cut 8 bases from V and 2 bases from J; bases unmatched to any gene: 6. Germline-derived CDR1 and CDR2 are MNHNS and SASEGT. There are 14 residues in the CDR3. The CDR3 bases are TGTGCCAGCCGTACTAGCGGGAATACCTACGAGCAGTACTTC. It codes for CASRTSGNTYEQYF.

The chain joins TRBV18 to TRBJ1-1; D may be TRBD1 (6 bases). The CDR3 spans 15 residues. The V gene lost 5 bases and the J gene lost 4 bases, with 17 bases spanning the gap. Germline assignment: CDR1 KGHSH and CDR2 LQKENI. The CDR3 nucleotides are TGTGCCAGCTCAAGTCCCACAGGGTCTCGCACTGAAGCTTTCTTT. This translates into CASSSPTGSRTEAFF. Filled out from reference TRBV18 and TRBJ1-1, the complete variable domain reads NAGVMQNPRHLVRRRGQEARLRCSPMKGHSHVYWYRQLPEEGLKFMVYLQKENIIDESGMPKERFSAEFPKEGPSILRIQQVVRGDSAAYFCASSSPTGSRTEAFFGQGTRLTVV.

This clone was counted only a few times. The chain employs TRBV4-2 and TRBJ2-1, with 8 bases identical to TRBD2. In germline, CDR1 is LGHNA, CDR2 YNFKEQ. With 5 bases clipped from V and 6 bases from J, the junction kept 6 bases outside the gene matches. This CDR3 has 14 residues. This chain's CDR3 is CASSKGLEVNEQFF. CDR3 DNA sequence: TGTGCCAGCAGCAAGGGACTAGAGGTCAATGAGCAGTTCTTC.

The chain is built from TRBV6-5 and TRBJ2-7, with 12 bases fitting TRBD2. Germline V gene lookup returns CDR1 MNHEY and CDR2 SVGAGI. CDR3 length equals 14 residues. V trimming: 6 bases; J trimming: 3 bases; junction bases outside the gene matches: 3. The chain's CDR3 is CASRPGLAGYEQYF. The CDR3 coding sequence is TGTGCCAGCAGGCCGGGACTAGCGGGCTACGAGCAGTACTTC.

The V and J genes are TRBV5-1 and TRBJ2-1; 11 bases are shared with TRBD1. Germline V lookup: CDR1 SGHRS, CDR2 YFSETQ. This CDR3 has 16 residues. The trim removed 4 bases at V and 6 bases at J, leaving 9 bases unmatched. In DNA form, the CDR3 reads TGCGCCAGCAGCCCCTCCGGGACAGGGGGTGTCAATGAGCAGTTCTTC. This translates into CASSPSGTGGVNEQFF.

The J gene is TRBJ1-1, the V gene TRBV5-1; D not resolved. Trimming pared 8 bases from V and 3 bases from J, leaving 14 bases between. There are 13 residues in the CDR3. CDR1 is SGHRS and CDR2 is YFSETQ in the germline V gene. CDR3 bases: TGCGCCAGTGCTTCCGGGAGAGACACTGAAGCTTTCTTT. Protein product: CASASGRDTEAFF.

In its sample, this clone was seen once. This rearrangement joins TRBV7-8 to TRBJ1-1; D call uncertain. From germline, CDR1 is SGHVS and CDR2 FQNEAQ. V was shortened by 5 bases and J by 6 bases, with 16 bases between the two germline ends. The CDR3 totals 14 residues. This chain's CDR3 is CASSPHRQDAEAFF. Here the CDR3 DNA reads TGTGCCAGCAGCCCGCACCGCCAGGATGCTGAAGCTTTCTTT.

This chain's CDR3 is CASDEQGERVEAFF. The CDR3 coding sequence is TGTGCCAGCGATGAACAGGGGGAGAGGGTTGAAGCTTTCTTT. The chain uses TRBV6-5 and TRBJ1-1; 8 nucleotides match TRBD1. This CDR3 is 14 amino acids long. The ends lost 8 bases at V and 7 bases at J; junction bases unmatched: 12. Germline CDR1 and CDR2: MNHEY and SVGAGI.

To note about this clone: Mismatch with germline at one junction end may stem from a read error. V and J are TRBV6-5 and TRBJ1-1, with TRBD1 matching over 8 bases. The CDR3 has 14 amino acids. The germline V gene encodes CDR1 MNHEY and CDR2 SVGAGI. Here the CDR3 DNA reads TGTGCCAGCAGCCCAGGACAGGGAAGAACTGAGGCTTTCTTT. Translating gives CASSPGQGRTEAFF.

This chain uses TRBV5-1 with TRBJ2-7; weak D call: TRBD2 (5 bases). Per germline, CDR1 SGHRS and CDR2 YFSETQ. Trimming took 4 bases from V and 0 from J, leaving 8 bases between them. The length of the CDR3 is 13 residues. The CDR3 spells CASSGGYSYEQYF. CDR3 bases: TGCGCCAGCAGCGGCGGGTACTCCTACGAGCAGTACTTC.

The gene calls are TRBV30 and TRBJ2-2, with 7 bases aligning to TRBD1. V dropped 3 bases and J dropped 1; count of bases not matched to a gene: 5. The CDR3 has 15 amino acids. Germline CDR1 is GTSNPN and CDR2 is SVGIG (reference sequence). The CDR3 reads CAWRKGAGNTGELFF. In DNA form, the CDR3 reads TGTGCCTGGAGGAAGGGGGCGGGGAACACCGGGGAGCTGTTTTTT.

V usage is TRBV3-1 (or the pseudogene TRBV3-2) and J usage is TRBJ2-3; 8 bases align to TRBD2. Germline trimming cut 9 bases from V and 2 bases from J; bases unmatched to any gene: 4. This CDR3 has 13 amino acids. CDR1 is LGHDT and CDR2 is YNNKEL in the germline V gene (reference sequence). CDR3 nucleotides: TGTGCCAGTCGGACTAGCCTCACAGATACGCAGTATTTT. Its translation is CASRTSLTDTQYF.

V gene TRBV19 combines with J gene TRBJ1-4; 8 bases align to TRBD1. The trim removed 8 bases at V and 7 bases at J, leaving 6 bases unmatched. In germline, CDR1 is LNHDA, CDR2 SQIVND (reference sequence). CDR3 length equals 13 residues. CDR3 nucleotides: TGTGCCAGTCAGGACAGGGTGCTTGAAAAACTGTTTTTT. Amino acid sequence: CASQDRVLEKLFF.

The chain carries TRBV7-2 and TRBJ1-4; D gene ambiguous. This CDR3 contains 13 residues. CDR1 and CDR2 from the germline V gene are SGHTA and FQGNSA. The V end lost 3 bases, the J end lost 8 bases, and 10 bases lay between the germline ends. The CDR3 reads CASSFRGEEKLFF. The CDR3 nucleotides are TGTGCCAGCAGCTTTCGGGGTGAGGAAAAACTGTTTTTT.

The CDR3: CASSYQGLGYTF. For the CDR3, the DNA is TGTGCCAGCAGCTATCAGGGTTTGGGCTACACCTTC. The J gene is TRBJ1-2, the V gene TRBV28; tentative D call: TRBD1 (5 bases). V dropped 6 bases and J dropped 8 bases, with 13 bases sitting between them. Germline values: CDR1 MDHEN, CDR2 SYDVKM. The CDR3 length is 12 residues.

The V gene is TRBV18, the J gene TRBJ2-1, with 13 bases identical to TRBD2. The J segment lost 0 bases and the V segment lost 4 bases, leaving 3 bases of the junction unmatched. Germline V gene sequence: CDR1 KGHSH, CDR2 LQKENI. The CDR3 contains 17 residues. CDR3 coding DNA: TGTGCCAGCTCACGACGACTAGCGGGAGGCTCCTACAATGAGCAGTTCTTC. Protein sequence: CASSRRLAGGSYNEQFF.

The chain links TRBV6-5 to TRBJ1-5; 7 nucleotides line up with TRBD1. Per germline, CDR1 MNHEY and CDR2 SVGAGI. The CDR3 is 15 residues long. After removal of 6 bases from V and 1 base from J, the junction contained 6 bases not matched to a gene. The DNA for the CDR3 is TGTGCCAGCAGCAATCGCAGGGGGAGCAATCAGCCCCAGCATTTT. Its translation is CASSNRRGSNQPQHF.

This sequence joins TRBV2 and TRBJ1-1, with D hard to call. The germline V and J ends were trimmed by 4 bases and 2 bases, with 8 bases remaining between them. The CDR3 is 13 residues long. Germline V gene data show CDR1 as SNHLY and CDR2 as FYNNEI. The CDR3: CASSAEHNTEAFF. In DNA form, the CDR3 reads TGTGCCAGCAGTGCCGAACATAACACTGAAGCTTTCTTT.

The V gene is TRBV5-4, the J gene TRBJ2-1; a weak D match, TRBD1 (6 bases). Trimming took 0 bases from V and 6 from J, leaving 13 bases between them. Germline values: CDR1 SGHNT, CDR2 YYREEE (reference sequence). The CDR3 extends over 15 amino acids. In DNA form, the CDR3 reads TGTGCCAGCAGCTTGGCCCAGGGGATCGGCAATGAGCAGTTCTTC. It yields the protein CASSLAQGIGNEQFF. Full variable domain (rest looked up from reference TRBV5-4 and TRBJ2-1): ETGVTQSPTHLIKTRGQQVTLRCSSQSGHNTVSWYQQALGQGPQFIFQYYREEENGRGNFPPRFSGLQFPNYSSELNVNALELDDSALYLCASSLAQGIGNEQFFGPGTRLTVL.

The CDR3 DNA reads as TGTGCCAGCAGCTTCGGGACTAGCGTTATTTACAATGAGCAGTTCTTC. It yields the protein CASSFGTSVIYNEQFF. The chain combines TRBV5-5 with TRBJ2-1, with 10 bases lining up with TRBD2. Germline assignment: CDR1 SGHKS and CDR2 YYEKEE (reference sequence). This CDR3 spans 16 amino acids. The V segment lost 2 bases and the J segment 4 bases; nucleotides outside the gene matches: 6.

The CDR3 nucleotides read TGCGCCAGCAGACTCGGGACAGGGCTCTACGAGCAGTACTTC. Amino acids: CASRLGTGLYEQYF. The V call is TRBV5-1, the J call TRBJ2-7, with 9 bases lining up with TRBD1. V gave up 5 bases and J gave up 3 bases; unmatched junction bases: 6. Germline CDR1 and CDR2: SGHRS and YFSETQ. This CDR3 is 14 amino acids long.

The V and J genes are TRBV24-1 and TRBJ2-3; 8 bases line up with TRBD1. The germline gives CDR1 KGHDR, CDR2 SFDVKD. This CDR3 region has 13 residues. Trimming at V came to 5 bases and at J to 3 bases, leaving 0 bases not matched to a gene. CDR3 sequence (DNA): TGTGCCACCAGTGGACAGGGGACAGATACGCAGTATTTT. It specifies CATSGQGTDTQYF.

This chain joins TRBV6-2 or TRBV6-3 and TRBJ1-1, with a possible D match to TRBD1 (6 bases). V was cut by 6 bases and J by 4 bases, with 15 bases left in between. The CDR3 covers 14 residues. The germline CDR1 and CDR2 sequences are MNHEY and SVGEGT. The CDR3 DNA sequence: TGTGCCAGCAGCGACGTCCAGGGGATCACTGAAGCTTTCTTT. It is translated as CASSDVQGITEAFF.

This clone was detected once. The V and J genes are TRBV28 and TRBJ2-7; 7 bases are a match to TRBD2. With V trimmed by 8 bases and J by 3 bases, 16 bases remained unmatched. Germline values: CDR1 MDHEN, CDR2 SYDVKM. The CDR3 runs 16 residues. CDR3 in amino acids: CASARLGGSASYEQYF. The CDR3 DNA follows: TGTGCCAGCGCTCGTCTCGGGGGGTCGGCAAGCTACGAGCAGTACTTC.

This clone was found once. CDR3 sequence reads: CASRGAGQGHQPQHF. CDR3 bases: TGTGCCAGCAGGGGAGCCGGACAGGGGCATCAGCCCCAGCATTTT. V is TRBV6-5 and J is TRBJ1-5, with 9 bases aligning to TRBD1. Germline values: CDR1 MNHEY, CDR2 SVGAGI. CDR3 length: 15 amino acids. The V gene end was trimmed by 6 bases and the J gene end by 5 bases; junction bases not matched to a gene: 8.

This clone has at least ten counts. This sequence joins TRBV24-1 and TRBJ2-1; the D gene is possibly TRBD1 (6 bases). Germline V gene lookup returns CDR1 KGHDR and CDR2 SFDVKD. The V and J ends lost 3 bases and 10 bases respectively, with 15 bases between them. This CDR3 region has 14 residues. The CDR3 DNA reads TGTGCCACCAGTGATCTTGCAGGGGCAAGGGAGCAGTTCTTC. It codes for CATSDLAGAREQFF.

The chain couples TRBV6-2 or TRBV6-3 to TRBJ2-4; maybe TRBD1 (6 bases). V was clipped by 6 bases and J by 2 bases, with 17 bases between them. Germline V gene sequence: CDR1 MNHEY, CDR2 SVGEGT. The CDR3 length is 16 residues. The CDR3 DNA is TGTGCCAGCAGCTTCCCCCACACAGGGTCCAAAAACATTCAGTACTTC. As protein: CASSFPHTGSKNIQYF.

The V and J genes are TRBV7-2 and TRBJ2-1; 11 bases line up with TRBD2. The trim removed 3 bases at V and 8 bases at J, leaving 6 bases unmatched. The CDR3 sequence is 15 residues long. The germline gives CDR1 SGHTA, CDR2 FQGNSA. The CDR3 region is CASSLVLAGGYEQFF. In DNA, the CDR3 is TGTGCCAGCAGCTTGGTCCTAGCGGGAGGTTATGAGCAGTTCTTC. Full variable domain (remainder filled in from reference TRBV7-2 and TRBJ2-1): GAGVSQSPSNKVTEKGKDVELRCDPISGHTALYWYRQSLGQGLEFLIYFQGNSAPDKSGLPSDRFSAERTGGSVSTLTIQRTQQEDSAVYLCASSLVLAGGYEQFFGPGTRLTVL.